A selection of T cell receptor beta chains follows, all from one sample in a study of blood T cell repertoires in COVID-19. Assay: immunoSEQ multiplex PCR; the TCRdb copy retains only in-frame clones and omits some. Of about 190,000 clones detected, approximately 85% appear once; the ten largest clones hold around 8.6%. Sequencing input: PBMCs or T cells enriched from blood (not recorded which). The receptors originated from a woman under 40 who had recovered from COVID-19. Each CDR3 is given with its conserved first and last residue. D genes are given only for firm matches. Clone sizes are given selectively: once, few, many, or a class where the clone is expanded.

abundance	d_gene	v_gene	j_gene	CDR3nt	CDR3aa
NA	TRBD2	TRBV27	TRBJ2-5	TGTGCCAGCAGTTTATCGGGACTAGCGGCCCAAGAGACCCAGTACTTC	CASSLSGLAAQETQYF
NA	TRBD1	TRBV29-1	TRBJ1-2	TGCAGCGGAGAAACGAAGGGGGCGACCTACACCTTC	CSGETKGATYTF
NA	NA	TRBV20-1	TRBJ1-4	TGCAGTGGGGAGGATAGTGAAAAACTGTTTTTT	CSGEDSEKLFF
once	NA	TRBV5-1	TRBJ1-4	TGCGCCAGCAGCTTGAATACAGGGCGTGAAAAACTGTTTTTT	CASSLNTGREKLFF
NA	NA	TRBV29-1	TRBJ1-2	TGCAGCGTTGAATCCGGGGGTAGTTATGGCTACACCTTC	CSVESGGSYGYTF
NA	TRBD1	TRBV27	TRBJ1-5	TGTGCCAGCATGCGGGACAGGGGGACTCAGCCCCAGCATTTT	CASMRDRGTQPQHF
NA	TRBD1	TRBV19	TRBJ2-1	TGTGCCAGTAGCGGGGACAGGGAGCAGTTCTTC	CASSGDREQFF
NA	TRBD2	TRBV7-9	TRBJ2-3	TGTGCCAGCAGCTCGAACGCCGGGACTAGCGGGGACACAGATACGCAGTATTTT	CASSSNAGTSGDTDTQYF
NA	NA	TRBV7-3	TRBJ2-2	TGTGCCAGCAGCCCCCTCGGCGGGGAGCTGTTTTTT	CASSPLGGELFF
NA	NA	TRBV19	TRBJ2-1	TGTGCCAGTAGTATAGAAGGCGGGAATGAGCAGTTCTTC	CASSIEGGNEQFF
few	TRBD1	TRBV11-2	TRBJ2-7	TGTGCCAGCAGCTTAGTAGGTAGGGACAGGGACTACGAGCAGTACTTC	CASSLVGRDRDYEQYF
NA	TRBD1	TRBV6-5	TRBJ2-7	TGTGCCAGCACCTACGGGGGACAGGGTGCCTACGAGCAGTACTTC	CASTYGGQGAYEQYF
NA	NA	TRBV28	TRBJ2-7	TGTGCCAGCAGTTACGGGGTCGGGCAGTACTTC	CASSYGVGQYF
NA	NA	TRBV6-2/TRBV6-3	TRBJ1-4	TGTGCCACCAGTAACAACGAAAATGAAAAACTGTTTTTT	CATSNNENEKLFF
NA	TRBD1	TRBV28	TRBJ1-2	TGTGCCAGCACCCTAAACGCTCCCGGGACAGGGGACGGCTACACCTTC	CASTLNAPGTGDGYTF
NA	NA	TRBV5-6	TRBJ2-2	TGTGCCAGCAGCCGCCGGCCGGGACTCGAATTCACCGGGGAGCTGTTTTTT	CASSRRPGLEFTGELFF